Each of the 22 T cell receptor beta chains below was sequenced from the same sample in a study of response to subunit inactivated influenza vaccine listed by TCRdb under 2018. The receptor library was made with RT-PCR. TCRdb names Illumina HiSeq 2500 as the instrument used. TCRdb's own reprocessing of the public reads used fastp at Q25 and MiXCR and kept productive beta chains. A single entry per CDR3 protein holds the most common genes and DNA from its merged rows. In all, the sample holds around 570,000 distinct CDR3 sequences, and around 10% of those were seen once. 9.5% to 12% of the sample goes to the ten largest clones. The same data also went into a second study, on T cells expressing NK-cell markers. Per that second paper: 5'RACE template switching, by which a universal primer site and unique molecular identifiers were added, was used to make TCR beta cDNA libraries.

The material was PBMCs from blood, obtained on the day of vaccination. The receptors originated from a man in his fifties who received an inactivated influenza vaccine. Donor details come from another sample of the same person, matched by shared clones.

The rearrangement links TRBV20-1 to TRBJ1-5, with a possible D match to TRBD1 (5 bases). V was trimmed by 2 bases and J by 2 bases, leaving 16 bases between them. Germline CDR1 is DFQATT and CDR2 is SNEGSKA (reference sequence). The CDR3 is 16 amino acids. The CDR3 bases are TGCAGTGCTAGAAAGAGGGACTTTCGAGGCAATCAGCCCCAGCATTTT. Residues: CSARKRDFRGNQPQHF.

This clonotype was seen many times. The chain links TRBV5-1 to TRBJ1-5, with D tentatively TRBD1 (5 bases). The CDR3 loop spans 14 amino acids. Per germline, CDR1 SGHRS and CDR2 YFSETQ. The V end was cut by 4 bases, the J end by 1 base, with 9 bases between. The chain's CDR3 is CASSPDISNQPQHF. CDR3 DNA: TGCGCCAGCAGCCCGGACATCAGCAATCAGCCCCAGCATTTT. The full variable domain, rest sourced from reference TRBV5-1 and TRBJ1-5, is KAGVTQTPRYLIKTRGQQVTLSCSPISGHRSVSWYQQTPGQGLQFLFEYFSETQRNKGNFPGRFSGRQFSNSRSEMNVSTLELGDSALYLCASSPDISNQPQHFGDGTRLSIL.

The chain is built from TRBV18 and TRBJ2-6; D not resolved. The CDR3 has 17 amino acids. Germline CDR1 is KGHSH and CDR2 is LQKENI. Trimming shortened V by 3 bases and J by 0 bases, and 12 bases separated the two germline ends. The CDR3 sequence is CASSPKVGYSGANVLTF. The CDR3 DNA is TGTGCCAGCTCACCTAAAGTCGGCTACTCTGGGGCCAACGTCCTGACTTTC.

This clonotype was detected only a few times. The V and J genes are TRBV20-1 and TRBJ2-5; TRBD1 aligns across 7 bases. The trim removed 8 bases at V and 1 base at J, leaving 1 base unmatched. The germline V gene has CDR1 DFQATT and CDR2 SNEGSKA (reference sequence). The CDR3 is 11 amino acids. CDR3 DNA sequence: TGCAGTAGACAGGGCCAAGAGACCCAGTACTTC. Its protein is CSRQGQETQYF.

The V and J genes are TRBV29-1 and TRBJ2-3, with 9 bases matching TRBD2. Germline CDR1 and CDR2: SQVTM and ANQGSEA. This CDR3 has 17 amino acids. J was trimmed by 5 bases and V by 0 bases; bases with no gene match: 12. The CDR3 here is CSVEDPRGGRVVDTQYF. DNA of the CDR3: TGCAGCGTTGAAGACCCCCGGGGCGGGAGGGTAGTAGATACGCAGTATTTT.

This chain links TRBV28 with TRBJ2-7, with D hard to call. The CDR3 runs 14 residues. Trimming removed 2 bases at V and 2 bases at J, with 10 bases between. Germline CDR1 is MDHEN and CDR2 is SYDVKM. The CDR3 loop reads CASSLQTAAYEQYF. CDR3 in DNA: TGTGCCAGCAGTTTACAGACGGCAGCCTACGAGCAGTACTTC.

The rearrangement uses TRBV5-1 and TRBJ1-2, with 9 bases identical to TRBD1. Trimming removed 4 bases from V and 8 bases from J; junction bases left unmatched: 9. The CDR3 runs 14 residues. The germline CDR1 and CDR2 sequences are SGHRS and YFSETQ. CDR3 bases: TGCGCCAGCAGCCCTGGACAGGGGCTCGTCGGCTACACCTTC. Protein sequence: CASSPGQGLVGYTF.

This clonotype was observed at least ten times. This chain uses TRBV29-1 with TRBJ2-2; unclear D gene. The length of the CDR3 is 15 residues. The germline CDR1 and CDR2 sequences are SQVTM and ANQGSEA. V lost 3 bases to trimming and J lost 2 bases, with 13 bases between them. CDR3 in DNA: TGCAGCGTTGAGGGCCACCATACTAACACCGGGGAGCTGTTTTTT. This codes for CSVEGHHTNTGELFF.

The V call is TRBV19, the J call TRBJ1-2, with D possibly being TRBD1 (5 bases). CDR1 LNHDA and CDR2 SQIVND come from the germline V gene (reference sequence). The CDR3 consists of 14 residues. V was shortened by 4 bases and J by 6 bases, with 15 bases between the two germline ends. The CDR3 here is CASSTRDGSDGYTF. CDR3 coding DNA: TGTGCCAGTAGTACCAGGGACGGGTCTGATGGCTACACCTTC.

There are a few counts of this clonotype. The chain joins TRBV20-1 to TRBJ2-7; the match to TRBD2 covers 12 bases. Germline values: CDR1 DFQATT, CDR2 SNEGSKA (reference sequence). The CDR3 covers 16 residues. V shed 3 bases, J shed 7 bases, and the junction held 13 bases outside the gene matches. The CDR3 coding sequence is TGCAGTGCTAGGACTAGCGGGAGTCCCCCGCCTAGGGAGCAGTACTTC. Protein sequence: CSARTSGSPPPREQYF.

The chain links TRBV5-4 to TRBJ2-1; D remains ambiguous. Per germline, CDR1 SGHNT and CDR2 YYREEE (reference sequence). CDR3 length equals 14 residues. Trimming took off 3 bases at V and 5 bases at J, with 12 bases between the two ends. The CDR3: CASSSATPHNEQFF. Here the CDR3 DNA reads TGTGCCAGCAGCTCGGCTACCCCGCACAATGAGCAGTTCTTC.

This clonotype has only a few counts. The CDR3 DNA reads as TGCAGTGCTCCCCGGGGAGGGGTAGGGACCTACGAGCAGTACTTC. Translation gives CSAPRGGVGTYEQYF. This chain uses TRBV20-1 with TRBJ2-7; 7 nucleotides agree with TRBD2. Trimming took 5 bases from V and 2 from J; bases not matched to a gene: 12. Germline V CDR1 and CDR2: DFQATT, SNEGSKA (reference sequence). The CDR3 covers 15 residues.

This clonotype was found a few times. The chain is built from TRBV10-3 and TRBJ2-7; 8 nucleotides align to TRBD1. This CDR3 spans 13 amino acids. The germline CDR1 and CDR2 sequences are ENHRY and SYGVKD. V trimming: 9 bases; J trimming: 2 bases; junction bases outside the gene matches: 6. The CDR3 DNA reads TGTGCCATACAGTCGACAGGGGCCTACGAGCAGTACTTC. Its protein product is CAIQSTGAYEQYF.

Many counts were recorded for this clonotype. The junction does not match germline at one end; this may be a read error. The chain employs TRBV5-1 and TRBJ2-5; maybe TRBD1 (6 bases). The germline V gene has CDR1 SGHRS and CDR2 YFSETQ. The CDR3 is 13 residues long. The CDR3 DNA reads TGTGCCAGCAGCTTAGGGGGTGGTGAGACCCAGTACTTC. Translation: CASSLGGGETQYF.

J is TRBJ2-7 and V is TRBV20-1; no firm D call. V was pared by 6 bases and J by 2 bases, with 14 bases between. This CDR3 is built from 13 residues. Germline loops: CDR1 DFQATT, CDR2 SNEGSKA (reference sequence). Written as DNA, the CDR3 is TGCAGTGCACCGGACGGGTACACCTACGAGCAGTACTTC. It translates to CSAPDGYTYEQYF.

V gene TRBV12-3 or TRBV12-4 combines with J gene TRBJ1-5; 9 nucleotides agree with TRBD1. This CDR3 region has 15 residues. J gave up 1 base and V 3 bases, and 1 base lay outside the gene matches. The DNA for the CDR3 is TGTGCCAGCAGTTTCGGACAGGGGAGCAATCAGCCCCAGCATTTT. As protein: CASSFGQGSNQPQHF.

This clonotype was seen only a few times. CDR3 amino acids: CASRTARSPGELFF. The CDR3 DNA reads as TGTGCCAGCCGCACAGCCCGGTCACCCGGGGAGCTGTTTTTT. The chain combines TRBV2 with TRBJ2-2; unclear D gene. Per germline, CDR1 SNHLY and CDR2 FYNNEI. CDR3 length equals 14 residues. V was trimmed by 8 bases and J by 6 bases, leaving 16 bases between them.

This clonotype was counted only a few times. This chain joins TRBV21-1 and TRBJ2-7; the table's D call TRBD1 went unverified against the DNA. TRBV21-1 is marked as a pseudogene. This CDR3 spans 15 amino acids. DNA for the CDR3: TGTGCCAGCAGCTCGCCGGGGACAGGGCCCTACGAGCAGTACTTC. Translation: CASSSPGTGPYEQYF.

The chain couples TRBV20-1 to TRBJ2-7; 7 positions agree with TRBD2. V lost 4 bases to trimming and J lost 0 bases; unmatched junction nucleotides: 9. CDR3 length: 15 residues. Per the germline V gene, CDR1 is DFQATT and CDR2 is SNEGSKA (reference sequence). CDR3 sequence: CSATNGTMSSYEQYF. The DNA for the CDR3 is TGCAGTGCTACCAACGGGACTATGAGCTCCTACGAGCAGTACTTC.

This clonotype showed up just a few times. The rearrangement links TRBV11-2 to TRBJ1-1, with TRBD1 as a possible D gene (6 bases). V lost 4 bases to trimming and J lost 5 bases, with 20 bases between them. The CDR3 sequence is 16 residues long. Looked up from germline, CDR1 is SGHAT and CDR2 is FQNNGV. This CDR3 reads CASSWQGGQGGTEAFF. CDR3 coding DNA: TGTGCCAGCAGCTGGCAAGGGGGGCAAGGGGGTACTGAAGCTTTCTTT.

This clonotype has a handful of counts. This chain links TRBV5-1 with TRBJ1-2; 7 bases are a match to TRBD1. Per the germline V gene, CDR1 is SGHRS and CDR2 is YFSETQ. J was trimmed by 6 bases and V by 2 bases; bases with no gene match: 4. CDR3 size: 13 residues. In DNA, the CDR3 is TGCGCCAGCAGCTTACAAGGGGGCGATGGCTACACCTTC. It codes for CASSLQGGDGYTF.

This clonotype occurred many times. V is TRBV7-8 and J is TRBJ1-3, with 7 bases fitting TRBD1. The CDR3 sequence is 14 residues long. Losses at the gene ends were 1 base for V and 5 bases for J; bases not matched to a gene: 2. Germline CDR1 and CDR2: SGHVS and FQNEAQ. The CDR3 region is CASSLDRGRNTIYF. The CDR3, as DNA: TGTGCCAGCAGCTTAGACAGGGGACGAAACACCATATATTTT.